Included here is one T cell receptor beta chain sequence, with context. Its antigen is unidentified. Sequence at one end of the junction differs from germline and may be a read error. This sample was taken from a study of T-cell memory formation after mild COVID-19. Study-wide background: Clusters were largely donor specific. Study results and caveats: Of the contracting clones, CD4+ ones lay mainly in CM and EM, and CD8+ ones in EMRA.

TCRdb processed the 5' RACE reads anew with MiXCR; each CDR3 protein has one entry. The sample lists about 610,000 distinct CDR3 sequences, around 15% seen once, with roughly 8% in the top ten. Germline V gene lookup returns CDR1 SEHNR and CDR2 FQNEAQ (reference sequence). The CDR3 is 15 residues long. Sequencing was performed on PBMCs or a T cell subset sorted from them (not recorded which). The genes are TRBV7-9 and TRBJ1-1; 10 positions match TRBD1. The TCR sequence derives from an adult woman who had mild COVID-19 (a few samples of this study predate the infection). Cell type and time point are not known. The CDR3 sequence is CSSSSGGTGDTEAFF. In DNA form, the CDR3 reads TGTTCCAGCAGCTCCGGGGGGACAGGGGACACTGAAGCTTTCTTT.